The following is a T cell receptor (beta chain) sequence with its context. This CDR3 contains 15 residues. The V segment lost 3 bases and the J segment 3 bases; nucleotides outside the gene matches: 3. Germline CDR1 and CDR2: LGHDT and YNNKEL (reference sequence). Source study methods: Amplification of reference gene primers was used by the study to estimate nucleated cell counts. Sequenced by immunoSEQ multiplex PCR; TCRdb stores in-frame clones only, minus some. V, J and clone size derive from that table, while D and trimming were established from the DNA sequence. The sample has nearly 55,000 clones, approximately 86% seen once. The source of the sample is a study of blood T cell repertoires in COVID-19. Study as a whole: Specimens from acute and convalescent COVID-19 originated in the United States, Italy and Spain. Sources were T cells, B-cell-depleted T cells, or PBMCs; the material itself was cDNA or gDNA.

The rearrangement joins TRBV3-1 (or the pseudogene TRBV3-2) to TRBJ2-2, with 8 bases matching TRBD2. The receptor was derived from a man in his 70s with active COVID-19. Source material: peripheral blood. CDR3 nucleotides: TGTGCCAGCAGCCACGGGGGGGCCCACACCGGGGAGCTGTTTTTT. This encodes CASSHGGAHTGELFF.